These T cell receptor beta chains were read from a single sample in a study of T-cell reconstitution after alpha-beta-depleted transplantation in children. TCRdb redid the calling of the PCR reads with MiXCR, one entry per CDR3 protein. The table includes roughly 220,000 distinct CDR3 sequences, about 8.2% detected once. Sequences were derived from PBMCs, mostly from graft donor cells, sampled 360 days after TCRalphabeta/CD19-depleted stem cell transplant. These receptors were taken from a male patient between 2 and 10 years old who had a stem cell transplant for acute myeloid leukemia, so the T cells may come from the graft donor. Each CDR3 is given with its conserved first and last residue. The D gene is left open where the match is weak. Only some rows state a clone size, as once, few, many or a class for expanded clones.

d_gene	v_gene	abundance	j_gene	CDR3nt	CDR3aa
TRBD2	TRBV6-1	.	TRBJ2-3	TGTGCCAGCAGTAGACTAGCGGGAGAAGATACGCAGTATTTT	CASSRLAGEDTQYF
.	TRBV29-1	.	TRBJ2-1	TGCAGCGTTGCTCAGCTCAGCTCCTACAATGAGCAGTTCTTC	CSVAQLSSYNEQFF
.	TRBV10-3	few	TRBJ2-2	TGTGCCATCAGTGAAACGGTTTACACCGGGGAGCTGTTTTTT	CAISETVYTGELFF
TRBD1	TRBV5-1	few	TRBJ2-5	TGCGCCAGCAGCTTGTACAGGGGGGAGACCCAGTACTTC	CASSLYRGETQYF
.	TRBV27	few	TRBJ2-2	TGTGCCAGCAGTTTGAGGGTGGGCGGGGAGCTGTTTTTT	CASSLRVGGELFF
.	TRBV20-1	few	TRBJ2-3	TGCAGTGCTAGAGTGGGGGCAGGCCCCGATACGCAGTATTTT	CSARVGAGPDTQYF
.	TRBV4-1	.	TRBJ1-5	TGCGCCAGCAGCCAAGATGGGGAGGGGGATCAGCCCCAGCATTTT	CASSQDGEGDQPQHF
TRBD1	TRBV19	.	TRBJ1-6	TGTGCCAGTGGACAGGAGTTCCCCTATAATTCACCCCTCCACTTT	CASGQEFPYNSPLHF
TRBD1	TRBV5-1	few	TRBJ1-4	TGCGCCAGCAGCTCCACAGGGGGCCTGGGTGAAAAACTGTTTTTT	CASSSTGGLGEKLFF
TRBD1	TRBV7-9	few	TRBJ1-1	TGTGCCAGCAGCTCCCGGACAGGGGTGGACACTGAAGCTTTCTTT	CASSSRTGVDTEAFF
.	TRBV19	many	TRBJ2-2	TGTGCCAGTAGTCGGGCAGCCGTGAACACCGGGGAGCTGTTTTTT	CASSRAAVNTGELFF
.	TRBV2	many	TRBJ2-7	TGTGCCAGCATCGTTCTCTCCTACGAGCAGTACTTC	CASIVLSYEQYF
.	TRBV12-3/TRBV12-4	few	TRBJ2-1	TGTGCCAGCACTTTCGAGGGATCAGGTGAGCAGTTCTTC	CASTFEGSGEQFF
.	TRBV20-1	.	TRBJ1-2	TGCAGTGCTAGAGATATCCGGCGGGCCCTCCCCTATGGCTACACCTTC	CSARDIRRALPYGYTF
.	TRBV20-1	few	TRBJ1-4	TGCAGTGCCCCGGGGCGGGACGCAAGAACTAATGAAAAACTGTTTTTT	CSAPGRDARTNEKLFF
.	TRBV20-1	few	TRBJ2-6	TGCAGTGCCCCACGCCCCAGGGCAGGGGTATTTGGGGCCAACGTCCTGACTTTC	CSAPRPRAGVFGANVLTF
.	TRBV2	.	TRBJ1-6	TGTGCCAGCAGTGGGGGACACAGCAATTCACCCCTCCACTTT	CASSGGHSNSPLHF
TRBD2	TRBV29-1	few	TRBJ2-3	TGCAGCGTTGAGGGTAGCGGGGGGTCTTGGGGGACAGATACGCAGTATTTT	CSVEGSGGSWGTDTQYF
TRBD1	TRBV7-2	many	TRBJ2-1	TGTGCCAGCAGCCCCCGGGACAGATCCTACAATGAGCAGTTCTTC	CASSPRDRSYNEQFF
.	TRBV7-2	few	TRBJ1-1	TGTGCCAGCAGCTCGGCTCTGACCGGGACAAGGGCTGAAGCTTTCTTT	CASSSALTGTRAEAFF
TRBD1	TRBV5-1	.	TRBJ1-4	TGCGCCAGCAGCTTTCAACAGGGGGCGCAGGAAAAACTGTTTTTT	CASSFQQGAQEKLFF
TRBD2	TRBV7-2	few	TRBJ2-5	TGTGCCAGCAGCTTAGCAGGCGGACTAGCGGGGGGCGGGGAGACCCAGTACTTC	CASSLAGGLAGGGETQYF
.	TRBV15	.	TRBJ1-6	TGTGCCACCAGCAGAACCACGACAGGAGGCTCCTATAATTCACCCCTCCACTTT	CATSRTTTGGSYNSPLHF